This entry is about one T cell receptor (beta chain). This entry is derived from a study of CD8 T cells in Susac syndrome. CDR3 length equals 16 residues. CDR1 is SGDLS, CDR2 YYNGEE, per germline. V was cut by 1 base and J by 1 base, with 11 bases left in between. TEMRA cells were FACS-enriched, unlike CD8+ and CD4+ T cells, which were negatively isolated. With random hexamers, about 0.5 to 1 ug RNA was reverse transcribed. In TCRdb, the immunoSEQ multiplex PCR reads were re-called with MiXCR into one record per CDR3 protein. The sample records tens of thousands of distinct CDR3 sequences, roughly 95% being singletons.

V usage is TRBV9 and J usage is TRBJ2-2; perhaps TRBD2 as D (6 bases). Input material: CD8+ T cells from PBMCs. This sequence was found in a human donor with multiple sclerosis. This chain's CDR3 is CASSVSSGMNTGELFF. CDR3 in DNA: TGTGCCAGCAGCGTAAGTAGCGGAATGAACACCGGGGAGCTGTTTTTT.